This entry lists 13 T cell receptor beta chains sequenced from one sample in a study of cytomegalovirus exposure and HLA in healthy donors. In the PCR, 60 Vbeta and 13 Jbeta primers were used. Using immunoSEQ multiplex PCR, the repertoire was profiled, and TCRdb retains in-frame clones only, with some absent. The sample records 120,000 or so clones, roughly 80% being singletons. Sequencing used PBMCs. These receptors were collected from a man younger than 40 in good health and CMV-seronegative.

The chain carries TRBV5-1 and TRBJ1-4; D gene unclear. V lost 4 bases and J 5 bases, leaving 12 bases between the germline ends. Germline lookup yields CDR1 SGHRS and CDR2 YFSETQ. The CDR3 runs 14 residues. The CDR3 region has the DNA TGCGCCAGCAGCGACGGCGGCCAGAATGAAAAACTGTTTTTT. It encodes CASSDGGQNEKLFF.

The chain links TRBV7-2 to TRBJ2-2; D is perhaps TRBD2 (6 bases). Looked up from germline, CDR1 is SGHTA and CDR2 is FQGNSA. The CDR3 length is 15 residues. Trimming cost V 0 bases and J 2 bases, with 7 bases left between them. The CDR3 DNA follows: TGTGCCAGCAGCTTAGCCGGGGGAAACACCGGGGAGCTGTTTTTT. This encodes CASSLAGGNTGELFF.

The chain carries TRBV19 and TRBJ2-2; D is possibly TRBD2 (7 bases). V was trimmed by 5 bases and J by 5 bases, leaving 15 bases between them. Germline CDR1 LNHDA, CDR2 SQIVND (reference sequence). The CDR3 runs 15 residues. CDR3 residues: CASSPMGGRTGELFF. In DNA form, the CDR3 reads TGTGCCAGTAGTCCGATGGGGGGGCGTACCGGGGAGCTGTTTTTT.

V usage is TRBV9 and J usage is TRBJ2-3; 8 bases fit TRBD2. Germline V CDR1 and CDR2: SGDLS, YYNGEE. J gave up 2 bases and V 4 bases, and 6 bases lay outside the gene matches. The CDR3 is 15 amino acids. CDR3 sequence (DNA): TGTGCCAGCAGCTCCGTTAGCGGGAACACAGATACGCAGTATTTT. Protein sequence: CASSSVSGNTDTQYF.

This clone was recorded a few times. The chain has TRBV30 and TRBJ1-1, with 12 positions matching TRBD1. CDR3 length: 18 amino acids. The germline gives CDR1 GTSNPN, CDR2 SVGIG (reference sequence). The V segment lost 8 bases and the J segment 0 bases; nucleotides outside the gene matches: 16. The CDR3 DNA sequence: TGTGCCCTCGAAAGCCGGGACAGGGGGCACAGACTGAACACTGAAGCTTTCTTT. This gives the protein CALESRDRGHRLNTEAFF.

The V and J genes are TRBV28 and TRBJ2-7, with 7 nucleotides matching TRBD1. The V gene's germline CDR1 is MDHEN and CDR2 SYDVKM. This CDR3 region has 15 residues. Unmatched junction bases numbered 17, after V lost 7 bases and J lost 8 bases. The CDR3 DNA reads TGTGCCAGCACACTTACCGGGACAGAACCTACGAAGCAGTACTTC. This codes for CASTLTGTEPTKQYF.

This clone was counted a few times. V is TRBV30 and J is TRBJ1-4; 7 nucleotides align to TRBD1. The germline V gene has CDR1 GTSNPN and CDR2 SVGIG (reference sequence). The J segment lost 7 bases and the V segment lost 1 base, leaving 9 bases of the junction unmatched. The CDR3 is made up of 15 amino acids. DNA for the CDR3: TGTGCCTGGAGTGGACGGGCAGGGGGAGTTGAAAAACTGTTTTTT. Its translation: CAWSGRAGGVEKLFF.

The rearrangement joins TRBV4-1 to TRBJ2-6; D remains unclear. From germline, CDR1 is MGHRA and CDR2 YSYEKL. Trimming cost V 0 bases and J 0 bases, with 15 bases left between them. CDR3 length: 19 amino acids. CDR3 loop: CASSQDQAPRISGANVLTF. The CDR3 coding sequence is TGCGCCAGCAGCCAAGATCAGGCACCTCGGATCTCTGGGGCCAACGTCCTGACTTTC.

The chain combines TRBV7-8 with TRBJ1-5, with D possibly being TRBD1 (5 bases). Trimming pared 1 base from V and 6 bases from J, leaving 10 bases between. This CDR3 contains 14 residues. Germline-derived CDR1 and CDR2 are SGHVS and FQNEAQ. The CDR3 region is CASSLGQGSQPQHF. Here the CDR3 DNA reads TGTGCCAGCAGCTTAGGTCAGGGAAGTCAGCCCCAGCATTTT.

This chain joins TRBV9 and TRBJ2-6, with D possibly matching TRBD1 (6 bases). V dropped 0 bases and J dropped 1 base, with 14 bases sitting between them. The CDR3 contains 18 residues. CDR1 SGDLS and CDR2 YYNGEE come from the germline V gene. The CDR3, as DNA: TGTGCCAGCAGCGTAGATCCATGGGGGCGGTCTGGGGCCAACGTCCTGACTTTC. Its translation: CASSVDPWGRSGANVLTF.

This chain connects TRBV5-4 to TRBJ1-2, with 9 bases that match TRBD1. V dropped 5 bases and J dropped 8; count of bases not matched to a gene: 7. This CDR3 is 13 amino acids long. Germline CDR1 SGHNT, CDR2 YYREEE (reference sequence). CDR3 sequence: CASSLQGAGGYTF. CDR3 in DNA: TGTGCCAGCAGTCTACAGGGGGCAGGGGGCTACACCTTC.

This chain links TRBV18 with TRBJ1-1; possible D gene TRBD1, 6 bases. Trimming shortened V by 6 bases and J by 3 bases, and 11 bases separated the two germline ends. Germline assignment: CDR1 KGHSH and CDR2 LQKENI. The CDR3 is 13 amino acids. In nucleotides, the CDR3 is TGTGCCAGCTCCCAAAACAGGGACACTGAAGCTTTCTTT. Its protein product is CASSQNRDTEAFF.

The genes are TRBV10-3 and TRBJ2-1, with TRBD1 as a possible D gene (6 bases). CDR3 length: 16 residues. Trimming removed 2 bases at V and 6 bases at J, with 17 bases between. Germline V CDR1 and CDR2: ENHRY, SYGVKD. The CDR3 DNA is TGTGCCATCAGTGAGACCGGGACACGCATCCCCAATGAGCAGTTCTTC. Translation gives CAISETGTRIPNEQFF.